This T cell receptor (beta chain) was retrieved from a study of blood T cells in healthy people across ages. For the second PCR, which ran for roughly 6 to 11 cycles, a sample-barcoded 5' primer and a J-beta primer mix were used. Each CDR3 protein is one row after TCRdb ran MiXCR on the 5' RACE reads. The sample comprises some 760,000 distinct CDR3 sequences, approximately 25% of which are singletons, and 3% to 4.5% rests with the top ten. The CDR3 sequence is 13 residues long. With 4 bases removed from V and 5 bases from J, the gap between germline ends came to 14 bases. CDR1 is SQVTM and CDR2 is ANQGSEA in the germline V gene. These data also featured in a second study, about T cells of mothers and their children.

The sequence was collected from a boy between 10 and 17 years old in good health. Sequencing was performed on blood. The rearrangement uses TRBV29-1 and TRBJ2-5; D not certain. The CDR3 DNA follows: TGCAGCGTTGTGATGGCCTTGGGGGAGACCCAGTACTTC. Its translation: CSVVMALGETQYF.